The 12 T cell receptor beta chains given below trace back to one sample, sequenced in a study of blood T cell repertoires in COVID-19. Some clones are missing from TCRdb's copy, which holds only in-frame ones; the method was immunoSEQ multiplex PCR. Among some 270,000 clones listed, over 75% were seen once. Sequencing input: PBMCs or T cells enriched from blood (not recorded which). Receptors were obtained from a woman in her 40s who had been exposed to COVID-19.

The chain joins TRBV7-3 to TRBJ2-3; TRBD2 matches 7 bases. Germline CDR1 reads SGHTA; CDR2 reads FQGTGA. The CDR3 runs to 14 residues. The V gene end was trimmed by 5 bases and the J gene end by 4 bases; junction bases not matched to a gene: 6. For the CDR3, the DNA is TGTGCCAGCAGCCCGAGCGGGAACCCAGATACGCAGTATTTT. Translating it yields CASSPSGNPDTQYF. The entire variable domain, with the rest obtained from reference TRBV7-3 and TRBJ2-3, is as follows: GAGVSQTPSNKVTEKGKYVELRCDPISGHTALYWYRQSLGQGPEFLIYFQGTGAADDSGLPNDRFFAVRPEGSVSTLKIQRTERGDSAVYLCASSPSGNPDTQYFGPGTRLTVL.

Written as DNA, the CDR3 is TGTGCCAGCAGCTGGGAGGGGGGAACTACCTACAATGAGCAGTTCTTC. This encodes CASSWEGGTTYNEQFF. The chain carries TRBV11-3 and TRBJ2-1; a weak D match, TRBD2 (7 bases). Looked up from germline, CDR1 is SGHNT and CDR2 is YENEEA. The ends were cut back, 4 bases at V and 2 bases at J, with 15 bases in the middle. The CDR3 loop spans 16 amino acids.

CDR3 nucleotide sequence: TGTGCCACCAGCAGAGATGGGCTACAAGAGACCCAGTACTTC. It translates to CATSRDGLQETQYF. The chain joins TRBV15 to TRBJ2-5; D is uncertain. Trimming shortened V by 0 bases and J by 2 bases, and 7 bases separated the two germline ends. The CDR3 covers 14 residues. Germline loops: CDR1 LNHNV, CDR2 YYDKDF (reference sequence).

The genes are TRBV28 and TRBJ2-1, with 7 positions matching TRBD1. CDR3 length equals 13 residues. Germline CDR1 and CDR2: MDHEN and SYDVKM. The J segment lost 8 bases and the V segment lost 5 bases, leaving 6 bases of the junction unmatched. The CDR3 loop is CASSPPDRYEQFF. The CDR3 DNA reads as TGTGCCAGCAGTCCCCCGGACAGGTATGAGCAGTTCTTC.

The genes are TRBV24-1 and TRBJ1-2, with 8 bases identical to TRBD1. V trimming: 3 bases; J trimming: 2 bases; junction bases outside the gene matches: 7. There are 16 residues in the CDR3. Germline V gene data show CDR1 as KGHDR and CDR2 as SFDVKD. The CDR3 here is CATSDPNRGSNYGYTF. The CDR3 region has the DNA TGTGCCACCAGTGATCCAAACAGGGGGTCCAACTATGGCTACACCTTC.

This chain connects TRBV7-2 to TRBJ1-1, with D unresolved. V lost 1 base, J lost 1 base, and 4 bases lay in between. The length of the CDR3 is 13 residues. Germline CDR1 is SGHTA and CDR2 is FQGNSA. The CDR3 nucleotides read TGTGCCAGCAGCTTAGGGCAGAACACTGAAGCTTTCTTT. This translates into CASSLGQNTEAFF.

The chain couples TRBV3-1 (or the pseudogene TRBV3-2) to TRBJ2-5; D not resolved. Germline CDR1 and CDR2: LGHDT and YNNKEL (reference sequence). This CDR3 has 13 residues. Trimming cost V 5 bases and J 9 bases, with 16 bases left between them. As DNA, the CDR3 is TGTGCCAGCAGCTATGGTTCGACCGGGTCCCAGTACTTC. This gives the protein CASSYGSTGSQYF.

This chain links TRBV11-1 with TRBJ1-1; 10 positions agree with TRBD1. Germline V gene lookup returns CDR1 SGHAT and CDR2 FQDESV (reference sequence). Trimming cost V 3 bases and J 4 bases; bases outside gene matches: 8. This CDR3 is 16 amino acids long. The chain's CDR3 is CASSFSPTGGRTEAFF. CDR3 in DNA: TGTGCCAGCAGCTTTAGTCCGACAGGGGGCCGCACTGAAGCTTTCTTT.

This clone was counted a few times. The chain recombines TRBV9 with TRBJ1-3; D may be TRBD1 (6 bases). Germline loops: CDR1 SGDLS, CDR2 YYNGEE. The CDR3 is 13 residues long. V was trimmed by 2 bases and J by 7 bases, leaving 10 bases between them. The CDR3 DNA reads as TGTGCCAGCAGCGTGGGACATGGGAACACCATATATTTT. It specifies CASSVGHGNTIYF.

The chain uses TRBV2 and TRBJ2-7; 7 bases map to TRBD1. Germline CDR1 is SNHLY and CDR2 is FYNNEI. CDR3 length: 15 amino acids. Trimming at V came to 4 bases and at J to 0 bases, leaving 6 bases not matched to a gene. The CDR3 DNA sequence: TGTGCCAGCAGTGGAGACTGGGACAGCTCCTACGAGCAGTACTTC. Translated, it gives CASSGDWDSSYEQYF.

Points on this clone: Other DNA variants within this sample encode the same CDR3. The chain has TRBV7-9 and TRBJ1-3; TRBD1 aligns across 9 bases. Germline lookup yields CDR1 SEHNR and CDR2 FQNEAQ (reference sequence). This CDR3 has 15 residues. V shed 5 bases and J 3 bases; nucleotides not matched to a gene: 5. CDR3 residues: CASSQQGAGGNTIYF. DNA for the CDR3: TGTGCCAGCAGCCAACAGGGGGCAGGTGGAAACACCATATATTTT.

The chain links TRBV28 to TRBJ2-7; 7 bases match TRBD1. CDR3 length equals 17 residues. J was trimmed by 3 bases and V by 2 bases; bases with no gene match: 13. Germline CDR1 MDHEN, CDR2 SYDVKM. CDR3 amino acids: CASSLRGGPIIYYEQYF. The CDR3 DNA sequence: TGTGCCAGCAGTTTAAGAGGGGGCCCAATCATTTACTACGAGCAGTACTTC.